The 11 T cell receptor beta chains in this list originate from one sample, sequenced in a study of T cell clones after liver transplantation (dated by TCRdb to the late 2010s). Library method: the immunoSEQ multiplex PCR assay. The clones in this table, taken by TCRdb from immuneACCESS, are in-frame only. Not every clone is retained; where verified, under half of the shortfall comes from an unresolved V gene, and the cause of the rest is unknown. This sample gives around 35,000 clones in total; around 94% of them show up just once. The ten largest clones add up to 25% to 30% of the sample. The material was CD8+ T cells from blood, obtained 12 months after liver transplant. These receptors all come from a human patient who received a liver transplant. Some T cells may be donor cells from the graft after a transplant.

V and J are TRBV11-3 and TRBJ2-7; TRBD2 aligns across 11 bases. The CDR3 loop spans 16 amino acids. The trim removed 1 base at V and 2 bases at J, leaving 4 bases unmatched. Germline V gives CDR1 SGHNT, CDR2 YENEEA. The CDR3 reads CASSLAWTSGPYEQYF. In nucleotides, the CDR3 is TGTGCCAGCAGCTTAGCCTGGACTAGCGGGCCCTACGAGCAGTACTTC. The whole variable domain, remainder taken from reference TRBV11-3 and TRBJ2-7, is EAGVVQSPRYKIIEKKQPVAFWCNPISGHNTLYWYLQNLGQGPELLIRYENEEAVDDSQLPKDRFSAERLKGVDSTLKIQPAELGDSAVYLCASSLAWTSGPYEQYFGPGTRLTVT.

The genes are TRBV2 and TRBJ2-1; D call uncertain. This CDR3 is built from 10 residues. The germline V gene encodes CDR1 SNHLY and CDR2 FYNNEI. V lost 8 bases and J lost 6, with 5 bases in between. CDR3 protein: CASYSNEQFF. The CDR3 DNA reads as TGTGCCAGCTACAGCAATGAGCAGTTCTTC.

The rearrangement links TRBV5-8 to TRBJ2-3, with TRBD2 as a possible D gene (6 bases). This CDR3 has 14 residues. The V end lost 2 bases, the J end lost 1 base, and 8 bases lay between the germline ends. Per the germline V gene, CDR1 is SGHTS and CDR2 is YDEGEE. CDR3 region: CASSFSGRTDTQYF. In DNA, the CDR3 is TGTGCCAGCAGCTTTAGCGGACGCACAGATACGCAGTATTTT.

V usage is TRBV6-5 and J usage is TRBJ2-7; no reliable D call. The CDR3 is 15 residues long. Germline V gene sequence: CDR1 MNHEY, CDR2 SVGAGI. The V end was cut by 3 bases, the J end by 0 bases, with 12 bases between. CDR3 nucleotides: TGTGCCAGCAGTTATCTCTTTGATAACTCCTACGAGCAGTACTTC. As protein: CASSYLFDNSYEQYF.

This clone is labeled medium-sized. This chain uses TRBV10-2 with TRBJ2-1, with a possible D match to TRBD2 (6 bases). With 6 bases removed from V and 6 bases from J, the gap between germline ends came to 12 bases. This CDR3 is built from 13 residues. CDR1 is WSHSY and CDR2 is SAAADI in the germline V gene. CDR3 sequence (DNA): TGCGCCAGCAGGCGGGATGTGGCCAATGAGCAGTTCTTC. Translating gives CASRRDVANEQFF.

The chain carries TRBV7-6 and TRBJ2-7, with D perhaps TRBD2 (5 bases). The CDR3 length is 13 residues. Germline loops: CDR1 SGHVS, CDR2 FNYEAQ. V was cut by 4 bases and J by 2 bases, with 9 bases left in between. The CDR3 is CASSSLGTYEQYF. The CDR3, as DNA: TGTGCCAGCAGCTCCCTCGGGACCTACGAGCAGTACTTC.

V is TRBV7-9 and J is TRBJ1-2, with 9 bases that match TRBD1. The V gene end was trimmed by 2 bases and the J gene end by 3 bases; junction bases not matched to a gene: 4. CDR3 size: 15 residues. Per the germline V gene, CDR1 is SEHNR and CDR2 is FQNEAQ (reference sequence). The chain's CDR3 is CASSLQQGAHYGYTF. The CDR3 coding sequence is TGTGCCAGCAGCTTACAACAGGGGGCTCACTATGGCTACACCTTC.

The chain is built from TRBV27 and TRBJ2-7; 7 bases match TRBD2. Germline trimming cut 4 bases from V and 4 bases from J; bases unmatched to any gene: 13. Per the germline V gene, CDR1 is MNHEY and CDR2 is SMNVEV (reference sequence). The CDR3 covers 16 residues. The CDR3 region is CASSWSWGGRGYEQYF. Written as DNA, the CDR3 is TGTGCCAGCAGTTGGAGCTGGGGCGGGAGAGGATACGAGCAGTACTTC.

This rearrangement joins TRBV23-1 to TRBJ2-7; the D is unclear. TRBV23-1 is given ORF status, its function remaining uncertain. V was clipped by 4 bases and J by 3 bases, with 10 bases between them. This CDR3 is built from 13 residues. The CDR3 is CASSPTDNYEQYF. The CDR3 coding sequence is TGCGCCAGCAGTCCCACAGATAACTACGAGCAGTACTTC.

The chain joins TRBV7-2 to TRBJ2-7; D gene unclear. The V end lost 5 bases, the J end lost 0 bases, and 14 bases lay between the germline ends. The CDR3 is 15 amino acids. The V gene's germline CDR1 is SGHTA and CDR2 FQGNSA. CDR3 DNA sequence: TGTGCCAGCAGCCCCGTTTCCGCCTCCTCCTACGAGCAGTACTTC. It is translated as CASSPVSASSYEQYF. Filled out from reference TRBV7-2 and TRBJ2-7, the complete variable domain reads GAGVSQSPSNKVTEKGKDVELRCDPISGHTALYWYRQSLGQGLEFLIYFQGNSAPDKSGLPSDRFSAERTGGSVSTLTIQRTQQEDSAVYLCASSPVSASSYEQYFGPGTRLTVT.

The chain joins TRBV27 to TRBJ2-7; 11 bases line up with TRBD1. There are 16 residues in the CDR3. Losses at the gene ends were 5 bases for V and 6 bases for J; bases not matched to a gene: 12. CDR1 and CDR2 (germline): MNHEY, SMNVEV (reference sequence). CDR3 sequence (DNA): TGTGCCAGCAGTCCTACTGGACAGGGGGCGACGAGCGAGCAGTACTTC. Translation: CASSPTGQGATSEQYF.